The entry below gives a single TCR beta chain sequence along with its context. The target antigen is unknown. This entry belongs to a study of cytomegalovirus exposure and HLA in healthy donors. The study, taken as a whole, reports: Later analysis revealed greater clonal expansion in HLA-associated TCR beta chains than in equally common others.

CDR3 length: 14 amino acids. Per germline, CDR1 SQVTM and CDR2 ANQGSEA. After removal of 6 bases from V and 0 bases from J, the junction contained 6 bases not matched to a gene. Amplification used 60 Vbeta primers and 13 Jbeta primers. This table comes from immunoSEQ multiplex PCR, and its TCRdb copy is limited to in-frame clones, with some not included. The data show approximately 82,000 clones, about 9.4% seen once. Specimen: PBMCs. The TCR originated in a man aged 55 to 70 in good health and CMV-seropositive. The chain recombines TRBV29-1 with TRBJ2-7, with 9 bases fitting TRBD2. The CDR3 coding sequence is TGCAGCGTCACTAAGACTAGCGGCTCCTACGAGCAGTACTTC. It codes for CSVTKTSGSYEQYF.